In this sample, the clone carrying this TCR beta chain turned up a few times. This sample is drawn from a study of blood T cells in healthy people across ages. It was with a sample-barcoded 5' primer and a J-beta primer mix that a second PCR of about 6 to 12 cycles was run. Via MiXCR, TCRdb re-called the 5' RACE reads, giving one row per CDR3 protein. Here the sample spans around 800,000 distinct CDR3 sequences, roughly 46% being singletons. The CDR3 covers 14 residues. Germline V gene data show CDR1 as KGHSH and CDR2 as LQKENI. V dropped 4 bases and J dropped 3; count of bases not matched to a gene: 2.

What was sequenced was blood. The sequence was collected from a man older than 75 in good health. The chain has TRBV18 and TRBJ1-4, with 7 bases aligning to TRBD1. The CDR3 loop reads CASSQGQANEKLFF. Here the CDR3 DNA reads TGTGCCAGCTCACAAGGACAGGCTAATGAAAAACTGTTTTTT.